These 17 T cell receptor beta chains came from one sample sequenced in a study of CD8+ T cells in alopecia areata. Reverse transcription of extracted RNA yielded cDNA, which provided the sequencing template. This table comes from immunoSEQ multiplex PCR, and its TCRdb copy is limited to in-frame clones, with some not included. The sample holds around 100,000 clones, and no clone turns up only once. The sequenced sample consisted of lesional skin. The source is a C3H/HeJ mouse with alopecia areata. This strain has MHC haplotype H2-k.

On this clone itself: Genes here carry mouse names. Incomplete CDR3 DNA: TGTGCCAGCAGTGCAGGGCACAACGAA. Residues: CASSAGHNE. The CDR3 in full is CASSAGHNERLFF. J is TRBJ1-4 and V is TRBV13-3, with D perhaps TRBD1 (5 bases). The read comes to an end 4 residues before the CDR3 does, leaving the germline J gene to fill in the end. Trimming took 3 bases from V and 4 from J, leaving 7 bases between them. Germline assignment: CDR1 NNHDY and CDR2 SYVADS. The length of the CDR3 is 13 residues.

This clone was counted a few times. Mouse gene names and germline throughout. The CDR3 DNA, read in part, is TGTGCCAGCAGTATGTGGGAGGGGGCGAGTCAAAAC. Encoded protein: CASSMWEGASQN. The full CDR3 reads CASSMWEGASQNTLYF. The chain carries TRBV19 and TRBJ2-4; TRBD1 is a possible D gene (7 bases). The sequence runs out 4 residues before the end of the CDR3; the remainder is reconstructed from the germline J gene. The germline gives CDR1 FNHDT, CDR2 SITEND (reference sequence). Deletions cut 2 bases from V and 0 bases from J, with 13 bases between. This CDR3 spans 16 amino acids. Full variable domain (remainder filled in from reference TRBV19 and TRBJ2-4): GGIITQTPKFLIGQEGQKLTLKCQQNFNHDTMYWYRQDSGKGLRLIYYSITENDLQKGDLSEGYDASREKKSSFSLTVTSAQKNEMAVFLCASSMWEGASQNTLYFGAGTRLSVL.

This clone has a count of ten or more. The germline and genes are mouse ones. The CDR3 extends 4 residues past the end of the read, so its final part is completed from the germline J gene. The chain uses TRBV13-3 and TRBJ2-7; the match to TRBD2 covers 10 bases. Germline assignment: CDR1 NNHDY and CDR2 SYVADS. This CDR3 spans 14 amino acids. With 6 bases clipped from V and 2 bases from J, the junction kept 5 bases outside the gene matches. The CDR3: CASTLGTGAYEQYF. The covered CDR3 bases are TGTGCCAGCACCCTCGGGACTGGGGCCTAT.

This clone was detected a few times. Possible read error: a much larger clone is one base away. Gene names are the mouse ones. The covered CDR3 bases are TGTGCCAGCGGTGATGCTGGGGGGGCGCTTGCT. This codes for CASGDAGGALA. In full, the CDR3 reads CASGDAGGALAEQFF. The genes are TRBV13-2 and TRBJ2-1; TRBD2 matches 10 bases. The CDR3 is cut off 4 residues early in the read; its end comes from the germline J gene. Germline V CDR1 and CDR2: NNHNN, SYGAGS (reference sequence). With V trimmed by 0 bases and J by 6 bases, 3 bases remained unmatched. CDR3 length: 15 amino acids.

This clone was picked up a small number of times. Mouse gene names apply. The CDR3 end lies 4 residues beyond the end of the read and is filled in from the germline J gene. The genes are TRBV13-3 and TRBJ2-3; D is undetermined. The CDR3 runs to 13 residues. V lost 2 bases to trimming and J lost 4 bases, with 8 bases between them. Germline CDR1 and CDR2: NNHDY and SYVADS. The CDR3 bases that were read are TGTGCCAGCAGTGACCACAGAACAGAA. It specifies CASSDHRTE. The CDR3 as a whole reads CASSDHRTETLYF.

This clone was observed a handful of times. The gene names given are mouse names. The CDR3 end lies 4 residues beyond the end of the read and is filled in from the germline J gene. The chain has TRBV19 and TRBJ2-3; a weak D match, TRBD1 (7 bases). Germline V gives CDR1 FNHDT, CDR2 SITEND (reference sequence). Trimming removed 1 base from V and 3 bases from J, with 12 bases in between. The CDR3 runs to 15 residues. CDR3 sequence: CASSIRPGGAETLYF. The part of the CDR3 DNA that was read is TGTGCCAGCAGTATAAGGCCAGGGGGGGCAGAA.

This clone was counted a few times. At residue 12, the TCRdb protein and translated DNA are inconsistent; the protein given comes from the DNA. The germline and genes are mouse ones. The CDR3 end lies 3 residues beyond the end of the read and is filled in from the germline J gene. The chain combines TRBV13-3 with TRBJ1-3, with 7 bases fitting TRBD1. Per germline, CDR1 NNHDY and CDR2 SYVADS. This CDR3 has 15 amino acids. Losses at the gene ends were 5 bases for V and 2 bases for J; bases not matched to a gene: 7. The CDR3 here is CASSPLTGTGNTLYF. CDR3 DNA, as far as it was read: TGTGCCAGCAGCCCGTTGACAGGGACTGGAAATACG.

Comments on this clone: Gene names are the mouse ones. Here the CDR3 reads CASSDAGQGRSERLFF. CDR3 DNA (partial): TGTGCCAGCAGTGATGCGGGGCAGGGGAGGAGCGAA. V and J are TRBV13-3 and TRBJ1-4; weak D call: TRBD1 (6 bases). The CDR3 end lies 4 residues beyond the end of the read and is filled in from the germline J gene. This CDR3 is 16 amino acids long. CDR1 is NNHDY and CDR2 is SYVADS in the germline V gene. The full variable domain, with the rest looked up from reference TRBV13-3 and TRBJ1-4, is EAAVTQSPRSKVAVTGGKVTLSCHQTNNHDYMYWYRQDTGHGLRLIHYSYVADSTEKGDIPDGYKASRPSQENFSLILELASLSQTAVYFCASSDAGQGRSERLFFGHGTKLSVL.

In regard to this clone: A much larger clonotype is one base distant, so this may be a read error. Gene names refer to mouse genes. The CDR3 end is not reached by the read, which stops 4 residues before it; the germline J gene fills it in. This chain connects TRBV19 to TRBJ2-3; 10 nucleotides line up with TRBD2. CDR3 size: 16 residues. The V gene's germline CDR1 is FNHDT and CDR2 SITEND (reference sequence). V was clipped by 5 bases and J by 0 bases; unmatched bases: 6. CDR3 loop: CASSQDWGASAETLYF. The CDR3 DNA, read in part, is TGTGCCAGCAGCCAAGACTGGGGGGCGAGTGCAGAA.

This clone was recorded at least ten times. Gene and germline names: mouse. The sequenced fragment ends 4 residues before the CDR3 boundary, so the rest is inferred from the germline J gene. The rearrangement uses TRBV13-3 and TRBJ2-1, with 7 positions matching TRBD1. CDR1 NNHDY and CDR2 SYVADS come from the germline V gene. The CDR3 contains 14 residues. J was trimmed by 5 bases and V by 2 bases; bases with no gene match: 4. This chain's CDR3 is CASSEAGGNAEQFF. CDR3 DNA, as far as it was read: TGTGCCAGCAGTGAGGCAGGGGGAAATGCT.

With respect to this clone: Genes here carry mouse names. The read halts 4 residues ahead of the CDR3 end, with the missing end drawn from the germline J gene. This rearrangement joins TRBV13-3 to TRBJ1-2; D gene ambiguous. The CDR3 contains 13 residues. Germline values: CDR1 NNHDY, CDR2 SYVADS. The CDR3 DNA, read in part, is TGTGCCAGCAGTGATAGACTGGGCGGC. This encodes CASSDRLGG. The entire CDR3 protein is CASSDRLGGDYTF.

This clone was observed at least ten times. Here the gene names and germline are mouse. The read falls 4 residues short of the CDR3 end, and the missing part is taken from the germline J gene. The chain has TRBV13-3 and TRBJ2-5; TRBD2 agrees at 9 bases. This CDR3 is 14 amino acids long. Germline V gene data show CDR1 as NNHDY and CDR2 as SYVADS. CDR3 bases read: TGTGCCAGCAGTGATAGGACTGGGGAGGAC. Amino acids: CASSDRTGED. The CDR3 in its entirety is CASSDRTGEDTQYF.

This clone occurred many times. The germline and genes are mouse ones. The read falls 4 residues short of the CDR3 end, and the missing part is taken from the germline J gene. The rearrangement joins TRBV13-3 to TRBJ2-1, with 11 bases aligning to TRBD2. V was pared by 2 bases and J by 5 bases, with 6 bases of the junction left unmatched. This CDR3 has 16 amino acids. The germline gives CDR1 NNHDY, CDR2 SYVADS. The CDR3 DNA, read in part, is TGTGCCAGCAGTGACGTCCTACTGGGGGGGCATGCT. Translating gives CASSDVLLGGHA. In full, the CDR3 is CASSDVLLGGHAEQFF.

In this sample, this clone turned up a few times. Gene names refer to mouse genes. The CDR3 bases that were read are TGTGCCAGCACCGGACTGGGGGGGGTTAACCAAGAC. This codes for CASTGLGGVNQD. Given in full, the CDR3 is CASTGLGGVNQDTQYF. The chain employs TRBV19 and TRBJ2-5, with 12 bases lining up with TRBD2. The read ends 4 residues before the CDR3 terminus; that terminus is restored from the germline J gene. Germline V gene sequence: CDR1 FNHDT, CDR2 SITEND (reference sequence). With V trimmed by 6 bases and J by 0 bases, 5 bases remained unmatched. This CDR3 is built from 16 residues.

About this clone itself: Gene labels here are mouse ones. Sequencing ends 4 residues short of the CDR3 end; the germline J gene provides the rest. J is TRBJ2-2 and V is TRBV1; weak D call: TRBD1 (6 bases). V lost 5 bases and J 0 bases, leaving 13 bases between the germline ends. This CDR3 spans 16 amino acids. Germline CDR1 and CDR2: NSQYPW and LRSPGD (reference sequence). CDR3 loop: CTCSSTGHANTGQLYF. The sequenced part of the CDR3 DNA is TGCACCTGCAGTTCCACGGGACATGCAAACACCGGG.

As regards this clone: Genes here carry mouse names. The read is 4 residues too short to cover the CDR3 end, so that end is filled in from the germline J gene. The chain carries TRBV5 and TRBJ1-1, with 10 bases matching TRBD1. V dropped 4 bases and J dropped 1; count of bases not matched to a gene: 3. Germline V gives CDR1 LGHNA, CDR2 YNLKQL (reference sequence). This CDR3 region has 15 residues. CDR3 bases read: TGTGCCAGCAGCCCTGGGACAGGGGAAAACACA. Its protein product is CASSPGTGENT. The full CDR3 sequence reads CASSPGTGENTEVFF.

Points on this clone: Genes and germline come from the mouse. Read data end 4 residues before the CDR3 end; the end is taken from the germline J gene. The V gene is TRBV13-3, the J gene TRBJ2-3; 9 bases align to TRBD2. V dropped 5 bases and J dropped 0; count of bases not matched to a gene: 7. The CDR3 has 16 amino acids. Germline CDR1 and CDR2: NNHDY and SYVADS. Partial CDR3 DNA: TGTGCCAGCAGCCCCGACTGGGGGACTAGTGCAGAA. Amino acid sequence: CASSPDWGTSAE. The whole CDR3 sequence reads CASSPDWGTSAETLYF.